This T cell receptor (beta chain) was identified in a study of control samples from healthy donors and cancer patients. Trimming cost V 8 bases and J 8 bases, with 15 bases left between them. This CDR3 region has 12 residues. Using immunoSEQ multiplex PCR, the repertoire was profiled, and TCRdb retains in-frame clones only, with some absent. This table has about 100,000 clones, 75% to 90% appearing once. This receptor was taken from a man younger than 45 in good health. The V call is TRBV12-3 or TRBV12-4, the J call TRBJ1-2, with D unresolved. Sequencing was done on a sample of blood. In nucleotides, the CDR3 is TGTGCCAGCCGTCCGGGCCTTCTGGGCTACACCTTC. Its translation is CASRPGLLGYTF.